What follows are 29 T cell receptor beta chains derived from one specimen sequenced in a study of blood T cell repertoires in COVID-19. Profiled with immunoSEQ multiplex PCR; TCRdb holds only in-frame clones, not every one. The sample shows around 190,000 clones, about 91% of them seen only once. The sequencing sample was made of PBMCs or T cells enriched from blood (not recorded which). The source is a young man with acute COVID-19.

The V gene is TRBV3-1 (or the pseudogene TRBV3-2), the J gene TRBJ2-2, with 14 positions matching TRBD2. The CDR3 length is 16 residues. Per the germline V gene, CDR1 is LGHDT and CDR2 is YNNKEL (reference sequence). J lost 6 bases, V lost 4 bases, and 4 bases had no gene match. The CDR3 coding sequence is TGTGCCAGCAGCCGGGGGACTAGCGGGAGCTCCGGGGAGCTGTTTTTT. Its translation is CASSRGTSGSSGELFF.

CDR3 coding DNA: TGTGCCAGCAGCACACGACAGCAGTCTTCCTACGAGCAGTACTTC. Protein: CASSTRQQSSYEQYF. The chain employs TRBV11-3 and TRBJ2-7, with D perhaps TRBD1 (5 bases). Germline loops: CDR1 SGHNT, CDR2 YENEEA. V gave up 5 bases and J gave up 1 base, with 15 bases separating them. The CDR3 has 15 residues.

The chain recombines TRBV24-1 with TRBJ2-2, with D possibly matching TRBD2 (5 bases). V was clipped by 9 bases and J by 2 bases, with 12 bases between them. This CDR3 comprises 14 residues. The V gene's germline CDR1 is KGHDR and CDR2 SFDVKD. CDR3 DNA: TGTGCCACCCGCCAACCGGGAAACACCGGGGAGCTGTTTTTT. Translated, it gives CATRQPGNTGELFF.

The chain carries TRBV6-5 and TRBJ1-3; D remains unclear. The V end lost 4 bases, the J end lost 7 bases, and 17 bases lay between the germline ends. Per germline, CDR1 MNHEY and CDR2 SVGAGI. The CDR3 has 15 amino acids. The CDR3 sequence is CASSLGPAGLNTIYF. The CDR3 region has the DNA TGTGCCAGCAGTTTAGGGCCGGCGGGTTTGAACACCATATATTTT.

V and J are TRBV10-3 and TRBJ2-1; D ambiguous. Deletions cut 0 bases from V and 4 bases from J, with 19 bases between. This CDR3 region has 18 residues. The germline CDR1 and CDR2 sequences are ENHRY and SYGVKD. Here the CDR3 reads CAISESGLQAFMYNEQFF. CDR3 sequence (DNA): TGTGCCATCAGTGAGTCCGGTTTGCAGGCCTTCATGTACAATGAGCAGTTCTTC.

V is TRBV9 and J is TRBJ1-3; D is uncertain. Trimming removed 6 bases from V and 0 bases from J, with 19 bases in between. The CDR3 is made up of 17 amino acids. The V gene's germline CDR1 is SGDLS and CDR2 YYNGEE. The DNA for the CDR3 is TGTGCCAGCACCGAAGAAGGAGGCTTAAGCTCTGGAAACACCATATATTTT. It translates to CASTEEGGLSSGNTIYF.

The rearrangement joins TRBV21-1 to TRBJ2-1; the table calls TRBD2, which could not be checked here. TRBV21-1 is reported as a pseudogene. The CDR3 has 18 amino acids. The CDR3 DNA reads TGTGCCAGCAGCAACCCCTTCCAAGATAGCGGGGGCTACAATGAGCAGTTCTTC. It is translated as CASSNPFQDSGGYNEQFF.

This chain uses TRBV10-3 with TRBJ2-3, with TRBD2 matching 8 bases. Germline lookup yields CDR1 ENHRY and CDR2 SYGVKD. This CDR3 comprises 14 residues. V gave up 7 bases and J gave up 6 bases; unmatched junction bases: 9. The CDR3 loop reads CAITPGLGGDTQYF. CDR3 nucleotides: TGTGCCATCACTCCGGGACTAGGGGGGGATACGCAGTATTTT.

The chain couples TRBV29-1 to TRBJ2-1; 9 bases line up with TRBD1. The CDR3 is 14 residues long. Germline V gives CDR1 SQVTM, CDR2 ANQGSEA. J was trimmed by 6 bases and V by 5 bases; bases with no gene match: 8. In nucleotides, the CDR3 is TGCAGCGTTTCGGGACAGGGCTTAGTCAATGAGCAGTTCTTC. Amino acids: CSVSGQGLVNEQFF.

The rearrangement uses TRBV20-1 and TRBJ2-3; a possible D gene is TRBD2 (5 bases). Germline-derived CDR1 and CDR2 are DFQATT and SNEGSKA (reference sequence). This CDR3 has 14 residues. V was pared by 3 bases and J by 4 bases, with 14 bases between. The CDR3 here is CSASPPGKPDTQYF. The CDR3 nucleotides read TGCAGTGCTAGTCCGCCGGGGAAGCCAGATACGCAGTATTTT.

V gene TRBV5-5 combines with J gene TRBJ1-2; D possibly corresponds to TRBD1 (5 bases). This CDR3 comprises 15 residues. V lost 0 bases, J lost 4 bases, and 13 bases lay in between. The V gene's germline CDR1 is SGHKS and CDR2 YYEKEE (reference sequence). In DNA form, the CDR3 reads TGTGCCAGCAGCTTGGGGGCAGGGCTGGGCTATGGCTACACCTTC. Encoded protein: CASSLGAGLGYGYTF.

V gene TRBV10-1 combines with J gene TRBJ1-6; the D is unclear. CDR3 length equals 23 residues. Per the germline V gene, CDR1 is WNHNN and CDR2 is SYGVQD (reference sequence). V lost 6 bases and J lost 0, with 33 bases in between. The CDR3 nucleotides read TGCGCCAGCAGCCGCCACACTGGGCCCCCTAGGGAGGAGTCCGACTCCTATAATTCACCCCTCCACTTT. Translation: CASSRHTGPPREESDSYNSPLHF.

The chain carries TRBV5-1 and TRBJ2-7; no reliable D call. Trimming pared 4 bases from V and 2 bases from J, leaving 13 bases between. Per germline, CDR1 SGHRS and CDR2 YFSETQ. The CDR3 covers 14 residues. CDR3 sequence: CASSPGSGPYEQYF. The DNA of the CDR3 is TGCGCCAGCAGCCCGGGTTCGGGTCCCTACGAGCAGTACTTC. Complete variable domain (other parts from reference TRBV5-1 and TRBJ2-7): KAGVTQTPRYLIKTRGQQVTLSCSPISGHRSVSWYQQTPGQGLQFLFEYFSETQRNKGNFPGRFSGRQFSNSRSEMNVSTLELGDSALYLCASSPGSGPYEQYFGPGTRLTVT.

In nucleotides, the CDR3 is TGCGCCAGCAGCCAAGAGCCGAGGGGAGGAGGCTACACCTTC. As protein: CASSQEPRGGGYTF. The chain has TRBV4-3 and TRBJ1-2; D might be TRBD1 (5 bases). The CDR3 is 14 residues long. Germline-derived CDR1 and CDR2 are LGHNA and YSLEER. Deletions cut 0 bases from V and 8 bases from J, with 13 bases between.

The gene calls are TRBV28 and TRBJ1-1, with D uncertain. V lost 4 bases to trimming and J lost 5 bases, with 11 bases between them. Germline-derived CDR1 and CDR2 are MDHEN and SYDVKM. The CDR3 contains 13 residues. The CDR3 protein is CASSYPSGTEAFF. The CDR3 region has the DNA TGTGCCAGCAGTTACCCGTCGGGAACTGAAGCTTTCTTT.

The chain employs TRBV5-1 and TRBJ2-5, with D possibly being TRBD1 (6 bases). The CDR3 covers 17 residues. Deletions cut 4 bases from V and 2 bases from J, with 21 bases between. Looked up from germline, CDR1 is SGHRS and CDR2 is YFSETQ. This chain's CDR3 is CASSLGALQGGQETQYF. The CDR3 DNA follows: TGCGCCAGCAGCCTAGGGGCTCTACAGGGTGGGCAAGAGACCCAGTACTTC.

V usage is TRBV10-1 and J usage is TRBJ1-1; 7 bases match TRBD1. CDR3 size: 17 residues. Germline V CDR1 and CDR2: WNHNN, SYGVQD (reference sequence). The V segment lost 0 bases and the J segment 2 bases; nucleotides outside the gene matches: 9. The CDR3 DNA reads as TGCGCCAGCAGTGAGTCGGACCTCGACAGGGAAAACACTGAAGCTTTCTTT. Translation gives CASSESDLDRENTEAFF.

The chain carries TRBV19 and TRBJ2-7, with D uncertain. The CDR3 is made up of 15 amino acids. V lost 2 bases and J 1 base, leaving 12 bases between the germline ends. The germline CDR1 and CDR2 sequences are LNHDA and SQIVND (reference sequence). The CDR3 protein is CASSIIGARSYEQYF. The DNA for the CDR3 is TGTGCCAGTAGTATAATTGGAGCGAGGTCCTACGAGCAGTACTTC.

This clone was seen only once. The CDR3 DNA reads as TGTGCCAGCAGCTTAGATGGGGGGGGAGCCGATGAAGCTTTCTTT. Encoded protein: CASSLDGGGADEAFF. The chain is built from TRBV11-2 and TRBJ1-1; D is possibly TRBD1 (5 bases). Germline loops: CDR1 SGHAT, CDR2 FQNNGV. The CDR3 runs to 15 residues. Trimming took 0 bases from V and 7 from J, leaving 15 bases between them.

Points on this clone: The junction and the germline gene differ at one end; a read error may be behind it. The genes are TRBV30 and TRBJ2-3; TRBD2 agrees at 7 bases. This CDR3 comprises 13 residues. Germline values: CDR1 GTSNPN, CDR2 SVGIG (reference sequence). The CDR3 sequence: CAWSVSSGLTEAF. The CDR3 nucleotides are TGTGCCTGGAGTGTCTCTAGCGGCCTAACGGAGGCTTTT.

V gene TRBV30 combines with J gene TRBJ2-7; D is perhaps TRBD2 (6 bases). Germline V gene data show CDR1 as GTSNPN and CDR2 as SVGIG (reference sequence). The CDR3 contains 19 residues. The V gene lost 0 bases and the J gene lost 0 bases, with 24 bases spanning the gap. For the CDR3, the DNA is TGTGCCTGGAGTGTACAAAGGACTAATAACCCCTTCGGCTCCTACGAGCAGTACTTC. Encoded protein: CAWSVQRTNNPFGSYEQYF. Full variable domain (remainder filled in from reference TRBV30 and TRBJ2-7): SQTIHQWPATLVQPVGSPLSLECTVEGTSNPNLYWYRQAAGRGLQLLFYSVGIGQISSEVPQNLSASRPQDRQFILSSKKLLLSDSGFYLCAWSVQRTNNPFGSYEQYFGPGTRLTVT.

The chain combines TRBV7-8 with TRBJ2-7; 10 nucleotides align to TRBD2. The germline V gene has CDR1 SGHVS and CDR2 FQNEAQ. The CDR3 covers 15 residues. The V segment lost 0 bases and the J segment 5 bases; nucleotides outside the gene matches: 4. In DNA, the CDR3 is TGTGCCAGCAGCTTAGCCCCTAGCGGGAGTCACGAGCAGTACTTC. This encodes CASSLAPSGSHEQYF.

The rearrangement joins TRBV5-6 to TRBJ2-5; TRBD1 matches at 8 bases. CDR1 is SGHDT, CDR2 YYEEEE, per germline. The trim removed 1 base at V and 4 bases at J, leaving 9 bases unmatched. The CDR3 sequence is 16 residues long. The CDR3 region is CASSLPTTDRGETQYF. The CDR3 bases are TGTGCCAGCAGCTTGCCAACGACCGACAGGGGAGAGACCCAGTACTTC.

Here the CDR3 reads CASSPDLSSYNEQFF. The CDR3 DNA sequence: TGTGCCAGCAGCCCGGACTTGAGCTCCTACAATGAGCAGTTCTTC. The gene calls are TRBV5-6 and TRBJ2-1; maybe TRBD2 (5 bases). Trimming shortened V by 4 bases and J by 0 bases, and 11 bases separated the two germline ends. The CDR3 is 15 amino acids. Germline CDR1 SGHDT, CDR2 YYEEEE.

The chain recombines TRBV28 with TRBJ2-2, with 7 nucleotides matching TRBD2. There are 15 residues in the CDR3. The germline V gene encodes CDR1 MDHEN and CDR2 SYDVKM. The V and J ends lost 5 bases and 6 bases, in that order; junction bases with no gene match: 9. The CDR3 reads CASSPGTTLSGELFF. The CDR3 DNA reads TGTGCCAGCAGTCCCGGGACTACTTTATCCGGGGAGCTGTTTTTT.

DNA of the CDR3: TGTGCCAGCAGTGGATCACAGGGATACCAAGAGACCCAGTACTTC. Its translation is CASSGSQGYQETQYF. V usage is TRBV28 and J usage is TRBJ2-5; perhaps TRBD1 as D (6 bases). V gave up 5 bases and J gave up 0 bases, with 13 bases separating them. The CDR3 sequence is 15 residues long. CDR1 and CDR2 from the germline V gene are MDHEN and SYDVKM.

The chain couples TRBV4-2 to TRBJ1-5; no reliable D call. Germline V gene lookup returns CDR1 LGHNA and CDR2 YNFKEQ. V lost 3 bases and J 0 bases, leaving 12 bases between the germline ends. The CDR3 is made up of 16 amino acids. This CDR3 reads CASSHNDRGSNQPQHF. The CDR3, as DNA: TGTGCCAGCAGCCACAATGACCGGGGTAGCAATCAGCCCCAGCATTTT.

The CDR3 nucleotides are TGCAGCGTTCTCGCTAGCGGGGGGTACGAGCAGTACTTC. It codes for CSVLASGGYEQYF. The rearrangement joins TRBV29-1 to TRBJ2-7; 11 bases match TRBD2. The CDR3 totals 13 residues. Trimming at V came to 5 bases and at J to 4 bases, leaving 4 bases not matched to a gene. In germline, CDR1 is SQVTM, CDR2 ANQGSEA.

The count of this clone is one. V usage is TRBV7-2 and J usage is TRBJ2-5; possible D gene TRBD1, 5 bases. The CDR3 is made up of 14 amino acids. Germline V CDR1 and CDR2: SGHTA, FQGNSA. Trimming left V 2 bases short and J 2 bases short, with 9 bases between. CDR3 region: CASSLQGWQETQYF. CDR3 bases: TGTGCCAGCAGCTTACAGGGATGGCAAGAGACCCAGTACTTC.